This T cell receptor beta chain was captured by sequencing in a study of blood T cells in healthy people across ages (dated by TCRdb to between 2015 and 2017). At the level of the whole study: Template switching captured roughly one uniquely barcoded TCR beta cDNA molecule per two T cells in model experiments. The study measured age-related changes in TCR beta repertoire diversity using deep sequencing normalized with unique cDNA molecular identifiers. The donors were divided into four age groups: young (average approximately 17 years), middle-aged (under 40), aged (around 59) and long-lived (roughly 88). Donors of different ages were randomly distributed across sequencing lanes to avoid experimental bias. Two additional independent replicas of 1 million unique cDNA reads from the same blood draw were analyzed for two donors (one aged 18 to 30 and one aged 80 or older). What the study reported, not specific to this receptor: Bulk unsorted PBMC profiling prevented conclusive comparison of naive and antigen-experienced compartments. Because the CMV infection status of the donors was unknown, age-related changes in expanded clonotypes may potentially have been confounded. Observed TCR beta diversity correlated strongly with the percentage of naive T cells measured by flow cytometry. As age increased, observed TCR beta diversity per million T cells dropped in a roughly linear way, and a significant reduction was already evident by age 40. Compared with the aged group, the long-lived group had more naive CD4+ T cells, fewer expanded clones and increased TCR diversity, a pattern suggesting age selection. Estimates of total diversity based on one million sequenced T cells were regarded as lower bounds and as underestimates.

Libraries were constructed by 5' RACE. For sequencing, an Illumina HiSeq 2500 was employed. The second PCR ran for roughly 7 to 12 cycles and used a J-beta primer mix along with a sample-barcoded 5' primer. A template-switch 5' adaptor carrying 12 random nucleotides introduced a unique molecular identifier onto each TCR beta cDNA molecule. Each sample yielded at least 2.5 million CDR3-containing paired-end reads. The Mint cDNA synthesis kit, primed by a TRBC-specific oligonucleotide, was used to synthesize first-strand cDNA from all RNA. Following uracil-DNA glycosylase treatment, a first 18-cycle PCR with universal primers M1SS and BC2_uni_R was performed on all cDNA. The paper's processing steps were these. For normalization, 1 million high-quality reads were randomly selected from each sample, with every read carrying a distinct molecular identifier. Reads sharing molecular identifiers were discarded rather than binned into consensus sequences. MiTCR, run with a Q25 quality threshold and the strictest error-elimination algorithm, handled CDR3 identification, clonotype clustering and error correction. A nonparametric unseen species model with Euler transformation was used to estimate lower-bound total TCR beta diversity. TCRdb reworked the public reads: Q25 trimming with fastp, MiXCR clone assembly, productive beta chains retained. Identical CDR3 protein sequences are pooled into one entry, listed with their most common genes and DNA. The V and J calls, along with clone size, are taken from TCRdb and not from the paper's own processing. The sample table contains 1.5 million to 2 million distinct CDR3 sequences; only one count was recorded for 28% of them. Of the sample, about 7.7% falls within the top ten clones.

This clonotype was found a few times. This receptor's antigen is unknown. Base quality data are lacking; no much larger clone is found one base away. Systemically healthy Caucasian individuals from Russia, about 38 in total and aged about 6 to 100 years, were included as donors. Around 10 milliliters of peripheral blood were drawn from each donor into EDTA-treated Vacutainer tubes. Ficoll-Paque density-gradient centrifugation was used to isolate PBMCs, with at least 7 million per sample. Trizol reagent was used to extract total RNA from the PBMCs, yielding at least 5 micrograms per sample. For every donor, flow cytometry on a PBMC aliquot measured the percentage of naive CD45RAhigh/CD27high T cells. The sample taken for sequencing was blood. The source of this sequence is a woman in her twenties or thirties in good health.

Here the CDR3 is given as CSVGPGNYGYTF. In nucleotides, the sequence is TGCAGCGTTGGCCCAGGGAACTATGGCTACACCTTC. This receptor chain uses TRBV29-1 and TRBJ1-2; matching of 5 bases hints at TRBD1 as the D gene. Trimming at the junction amounts to 4 bases on V and 2 bases on J, and the germline ends lie 8 bases apart. The CDR3 contains 12 residues, cysteine and phenylalanine counted. Only the CDR3 part of the read is kept: 36 bases, read in frame from the first base. The germline V gene sets CDR1 to SQVTM and CDR2 to ANQGSEA.